These 30 T cell receptor beta chains came from one sample sequenced in a study of blood T cell repertoires in COVID-19. Produced via immunoSEQ multiplex PCR; TCRdb's table is partial and in-frame only. There are 200,000 to 300,000 clones in the sample; more than 70% occur only once, and roughly 6.2% lies in the top ten. Sequencing input: peripheral blood. All receptors derive from a woman older than 75 with COVID-19, enrolled during active disease.

To note about this clone: The junction does not match germline at one end; this may be a read error. This CDR3 is also generated by other DNA sequences in the sample. The V and J genes are TRBV5-4 and TRBJ1-1; the match to TRBD1 covers 9 bases. The germline gives CDR1 SGHNT, CDR2 YYREEE (reference sequence). The CDR3 length is 15 residues. The CDR3 nucleotides read TGTGCCAGCAGCCCCGGACAGGGGAGGAACACTGAGGCTTTCTTT. Its protein is CASSPGQGRNTEAFF.

This clone was detected a few times. This chain connects TRBV3-1 (or the pseudogene TRBV3-2) to TRBJ2-7; the D gene is possibly TRBD2 (6 bases). Germline assignment: CDR1 LGHDT and CDR2 YNNKEL (reference sequence). Trimming removed 4 bases at V and 0 bases at J, with 19 bases between. This CDR3 has 17 residues. CDR3 DNA: TGTGCCAGCAGCCCTCCACGTGGTAGCGGAATCTCCTACGAGCAGTACTTC. It translates to CASSPPRGSGISYEQYF.

This chain links TRBV5-1 with TRBJ1-2; 8 bases map to TRBD1. The V gene end was trimmed by 5 bases and the J gene end by 5 bases; junction bases not matched to a gene: 14. This CDR3 region has 16 residues. Germline CDR1 and CDR2: SGHRS and YFSETQ. Here the CDR3 reads CASRLVPAGDRYGYTF. Here the CDR3 DNA reads TGCGCCAGCAGGTTAGTCCCCGCCGGGGACAGGTATGGCTACACCTTC.

The rearrangement uses TRBV6-5 and TRBJ2-1; D is ambiguous. Germline loops: CDR1 MNHEY, CDR2 SVGAGI. This CDR3 has 15 amino acids. V lost 8 bases to trimming and J lost 9 bases, with 23 bases between them. The CDR3 reads CASGSPGPRVGEQFF. The CDR3 DNA is TGTGCCAGCGGGTCCCCGGGTCCTCGGGTCGGTGAGCAGTTCTTC.

V is TRBV5-4 and J is TRBJ2-3, with 7 bases lining up with TRBD2. The germline V gene encodes CDR1 SGHNT and CDR2 YYREEE (reference sequence). The CDR3 consists of 14 residues. With 1 base clipped from V and 6 bases from J, the junction kept 5 bases outside the gene matches. This chain's CDR3 is CASSLTGREDTQYF. As DNA, the CDR3 is TGTGCCAGCAGCTTGACGGGGCGGGAGGATACGCAGTATTTT.

CDR3 sequence reads: CASSFRTSGGAISIPDTQYF. CDR3 sequence (DNA): TGCGCCAGCAGCTTCCGGACTAGCGGGGGGGCCATAAGCATCCCAGATACGCAGTATTTT. The V gene is TRBV4-1, the J gene TRBJ2-3, with 15 bases fitting TRBD2. Germline loops: CDR1 MGHRA, CDR2 YSYEKL. The V and J ends lost 5 bases and 4 bases, in that order; junction bases with no gene match: 16. This CDR3 comprises 20 residues.

This clone has a single count. CDR3 loop: CASSQDSVKGSLEAFF. CDR3 coding DNA: TGTGCCAGCAGCCAAGACAGCGTCAAAGGGAGTCTTGAAGCTTTCTTT. The rearrangement joins TRBV3-1 (or the pseudogene TRBV3-2) to TRBJ1-1; no clear D. V gave up 0 bases and J gave up 7 bases, with 18 bases separating them. This CDR3 comprises 16 residues. The germline gives CDR1 LGHDT, CDR2 YNNKEL (reference sequence).

This chain links TRBV9 with TRBJ1-1; 8 nucleotides line up with TRBD1. The CDR3 runs to 14 residues. Germline-derived CDR1 and CDR2 are SGDLS and YYNGEE. The V and J ends lost 0 bases and 10 bases, in that order; junction bases with no gene match: 8. The DNA for the CDR3 is TGTGCCAGCAGCGTAGGGGGCCAGGGGGCGTCAGCTTTCTTT. It encodes CASSVGGQGASAFF. Full variable domain (rest looked up from reference TRBV9 and TRBJ1-1): DSGVTQTPKHLITATGQRVTLRCSPRSGDLSVYWYQQSLDQGLQFLIQYYNGEERAKGNILERFSAQQFPDLHSELNLSSLELGDSALYFCASSVGGQGASAFFGQGTRLTVV.

The J gene is TRBJ1-2, the V gene TRBV7-9; 8 nucleotides line up with TRBD1. CDR1 and CDR2 from the germline V gene are SEHNR and FQNEAQ (reference sequence). This CDR3 region has 18 residues. With V trimmed by 4 bases and J by 6 bases, 19 bases remained unmatched. The CDR3 here is CASSSTFRGRSVEHGYTF. CDR3 bases: TGTGCCAGCAGCTCCACCTTCAGGGGGCGATCGGTCGAGCATGGCTACACCTTC.

V is TRBV7-3 and J is TRBJ2-1; TRBD2 might be the D (7 bases). The V gene lost 3 bases and the J gene lost 10 bases, with 13 bases spanning the gap. CDR3 size: 13 residues. Germline CDR1 SGHTA, CDR2 FQGTGA. The CDR3 DNA reads TGTGCCAGCAGCTTCGGGGGGCGCGCGGAGCAGTTCTTC. This codes for CASSFGGRAEQFF.

CDR3 sequence reads: CASSVSGGASETQYF. CDR3 nucleotides: TGTGCCAGCAGTGTTAGCGGGGGGGCCTCGGAGACCCAGTACTTC. The chain joins TRBV27 to TRBJ2-5, with 11 bases fitting TRBD2. Germline values: CDR1 MNHEY, CDR2 SMNVEV (reference sequence). Trimming at V came to 5 bases and at J to 5 bases, leaving 7 bases not matched to a gene. This CDR3 is built from 15 residues.

The table lists this clone with a few counts. The chain uses TRBV28 and TRBJ2-4, with 7 bases matching TRBD1. Germline V CDR1 and CDR2: MDHEN, SYDVKM. V gave up 6 bases and J gave up 3 bases; unmatched junction bases: 11. The CDR3 runs 16 residues. In DNA form, the CDR3 reads TGTGCCAGCAGGGGGCCTGGGACAGCCAACAAAAACATTCAGTACTTC. This gives the protein CASRGPGTANKNIQYF.

Written as DNA, the CDR3 is TGTGCCAGTAGTTTGGGCGGGGGGACAGATACGCAGTATTTT. Its translation is CASSLGGGTDTQYF. This chain connects TRBV19 to TRBJ2-3; 8 bases fit TRBD2. The germline V gene has CDR1 LNHDA and CDR2 SQIVND (reference sequence). V gave up 5 bases and J gave up 3 bases; unmatched junction bases: 4. This CDR3 spans 14 amino acids.

The chain combines TRBV5-1 with TRBJ2-1; D possibly corresponds to TRBD1 (6 bases). This CDR3 is 13 amino acids long. V was pared by 2 bases and J by 4 bases, with 7 bases between. Germline lookup yields CDR1 SGHRS and CDR2 YFSETQ. The CDR3, as DNA: TGCGCCAGCAGCTTTACAGGGTACAATGAGCAGTTCTTC. Translation: CASSFTGYNEQFF.

This chain uses TRBV28 with TRBJ1-5; 7 positions agree with TRBD1. With 6 bases clipped from V and 4 bases from J, the junction kept 9 bases outside the gene matches. The CDR3 has 15 residues. Germline V gene lookup returns CDR1 MDHEN and CDR2 SYDVKM. CDR3 DNA: TGTGCCAGCAGGCCAGACAGGGTCTCTAATCAGCCCCAGCATTTT. It codes for CASRPDRVSNQPQHF.

The chain couples TRBV28 to TRBJ2-7; 8 bases align to TRBD1. Germline V lookup: CDR1 MDHEN, CDR2 SYDVKM. The junction had 7 bases not matched to a gene; V was cut back by 7 bases and J by 2 bases. This CDR3 has 14 residues. The CDR3 nucleotides are TGTGCCAGCACCGGGACAGGCCCGACCTACGAGCAGTACGTC. Translating gives CASTGTGPTYEQYV.

The rearrangement links TRBV28 to TRBJ2-7, with D possibly matching TRBD2 (5 bases). Trimming pared 6 bases from V and 10 bases from J, leaving 16 bases between. The CDR3 spans 12 residues. Germline CDR1 is MDHEN and CDR2 is SYDVKM. The CDR3 DNA reads as TGTGCCAGCAGCCGGGGTGGAGGATCTCAGTACGTC. It is translated as CASSRGGGSQYV.

DNA of the CDR3: TGTGCCAGCAGCTTAGGTGGGGGGGCCGGAGCTGAAGCTTTCTTT. Translation gives CASSLGGGAGAEAFF. This chain connects TRBV7-2 to TRBJ1-1, with D possibly TRBD1 on 6 matching bases. Germline-derived CDR1 and CDR2 are SGHTA and FQGNSA. V was clipped by 1 base and J by 6 bases, with 15 bases between them. The CDR3 contains 15 residues.

This clone has a handful of counts. This chain's CDR3 is CASSQKDRLNTEAFF. The CDR3 region has the DNA TGCGCCAGCAGCCAAAAGGACAGGTTGAACACTGAAGCTTTCTTT. The V and J genes are TRBV4-1 and TRBJ1-1, with 7 bases that match TRBD1. CDR1 and CDR2 (germline): MGHRA, YSYEKL. The length of the CDR3 is 15 residues. V lost 2 bases, J lost 0 bases, and 3 bases stayed unmatched.

As concerns this clone: This specimen includes other DNA sequences encoding the same CDR3. The chain links TRBV10-3 to TRBJ1-2; D is undetermined. V lost 2 bases to trimming and J lost 3 bases, with 4 bases between them. The CDR3 totals 12 residues. Germline V gene sequence: CDR1 ENHRY, CDR2 SYGVKD. The CDR3 DNA reads as TGTGCCATCAGTGAGCGGGACTATGGCTACACCTTC. Protein: CAISERDYGYTF.

The chain employs TRBV24-1 and TRBJ2-5, with 7 bases lining up with TRBD1. The V gene's germline CDR1 is KGHDR and CDR2 SFDVKD. This CDR3 spans 15 amino acids. Germline trimming cut 3 bases from V and 2 bases from J; bases unmatched to any gene: 5. CDR3 loop: CATSDKGDSQETQYF. CDR3 sequence (DNA): TGTGCCACCAGTGATAAAGGGGACAGTCAAGAGACCCAGTACTTC.

The J gene is TRBJ1-3, the V gene TRBV4-2, with TRBD1 identical over 8 bases. V was clipped by 0 bases and J by 4 bases; unmatched bases: 5. The CDR3 spans 16 residues. CDR1 is LGHNA, CDR2 YNFKEQ, per germline. The CDR3: CASSQDAQGAGNTIYF. As DNA, the CDR3 is TGTGCCAGCAGCCAAGATGCCCAGGGGGCGGGAAACACCATATATTTT.

This rearrangement joins TRBV27 to TRBJ2-3; D might be TRBD2 (6 bases). With 8 bases removed from V and 2 bases from J, the gap between germline ends came to 17 bases. Germline CDR1 and CDR2: MNHEY and SMNVEV (reference sequence). The CDR3 is 15 residues long. The CDR3 bases are TGTGCCAGCGGTACCGCCGGGGGAAACACAGATACGCAGTATTTT. Its translation is CASGTAGGNTDTQYF.

The chain links TRBV5-1 to TRBJ2-2, with a tentative D call TRBD1 (6 bases). CDR1 and CDR2 from the germline V gene are SGHRS and YFSETQ. The CDR3 sequence is 16 residues long. V was cut by 4 bases and J by 2 bases, with 15 bases left in between. CDR3 DNA: TGCGCCAGCAGCGTGACAGGTTTTGGTAACACCGGGGAGCTGTTTTTT. This translates into CASSVTGFGNTGELFF.

V is TRBV7-2 and J is TRBJ1-2; possible D gene TRBD1, 6 bases. V was trimmed by 3 bases and J by 8 bases, leaving 13 bases between them. The CDR3 sequence is 13 residues long. In germline, CDR1 is SGHTA, CDR2 FQGNSA. DNA of the CDR3: TGTGCCAGCAGCTTTTTCAGGGGCGGGGGCTACACCTTC. Protein product: CASSFFRGGGYTF. The entire variable domain, with the rest obtained from reference TRBV7-2 and TRBJ1-2, is as follows: GAGVSQSPSNKVTEKGKDVELRCDPISGHTALYWYRQSLGQGLEFLIYFQGNSAPDKSGLPSDRFSAERTGGSVSTLTIQRTQQEDSAVYLCASSFFRGGGYTFGSGTRLTVV.

The chain joins TRBV2 to TRBJ1-1; D is perhaps TRBD1 (6 bases). Trimming took off 4 bases at V and 5 bases at J, with 11 bases between the two ends. CDR1 is SNHLY, CDR2 FYNNEI, per germline. This CDR3 has 13 residues. The CDR3 nucleotides are TGTGCCAGCAGTGGACAGGTGGGTACTGAAGCTTTCTTT. Translated: CASSGQVGTEAFF.

The chain is built from TRBV19 and TRBJ1-3, with D hard to call. This CDR3 has 14 amino acids. Germline-derived CDR1 and CDR2 are LNHDA and SQIVND (reference sequence). The ends were cut back, 5 bases at V and 2 bases at J, with 10 bases in the middle. This CDR3 reads CASSAVAAGNTIYF. CDR3 coding DNA: TGTGCCAGTAGTGCGGTTGCGGCTGGAAACACCATATATTTT.

The V call is TRBV28, the J call TRBJ1-2; unclear D gene. The V end was cut by 3 bases, the J end by 8 bases, with 16 bases between. Germline CDR1 and CDR2: MDHEN and SYDVKM. CDR3 length: 14 residues. The CDR3 loop is CASSLAGPGLGYTF. CDR3 nucleotides: TGTGCCAGCAGTTTGGCGGGTCCCGGGTTAGGCTACACCTTC.

The chain recombines TRBV2 with TRBJ2-3; D uncertain. The CDR3 is 15 residues long. V gave up 5 bases and J gave up 0 bases, with 12 bases separating them. Germline CDR1 is SNHLY and CDR2 is FYNNEI. The CDR3 protein is CASSTTFTSTDTQYF. The CDR3 nucleotides are TGTGCCAGCAGTACGACTTTTACTAGCACAGATACGCAGTATTTT.

This chain joins TRBV2 and TRBJ2-4, with unresolved D. This CDR3 region has 11 residues. Germline V gene data show CDR1 as SNHLY and CDR2 as FYNNEI. Between the trimmed V and J ends, which lost 8 bases and 5 bases, there was a span of 7 bases. The CDR3, as DNA: TGTGCCAGCTCAGTCGAAAACATTCAGTACTTC. Residues: CASSVENIQYF.